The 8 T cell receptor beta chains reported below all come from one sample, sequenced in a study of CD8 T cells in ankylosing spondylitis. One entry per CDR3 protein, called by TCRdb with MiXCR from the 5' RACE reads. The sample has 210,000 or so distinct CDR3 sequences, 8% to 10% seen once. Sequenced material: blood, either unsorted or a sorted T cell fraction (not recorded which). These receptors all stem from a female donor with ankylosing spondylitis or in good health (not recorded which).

CDR3 sequence (DNA): TGTGCCAGCAGCCGCAGACAGGGGGCCGAAGAGACCCAGTACTTC. Translation gives CASSRRQGAEETQYF. This chain joins TRBV11-3 and TRBJ2-5; 10 nucleotides agree with TRBD1. This CDR3 is built from 15 residues. The germline V gene has CDR1 SGHNT and CDR2 YENEEA. With 5 bases clipped from V and 3 bases from J, the junction kept 6 bases outside the gene matches.

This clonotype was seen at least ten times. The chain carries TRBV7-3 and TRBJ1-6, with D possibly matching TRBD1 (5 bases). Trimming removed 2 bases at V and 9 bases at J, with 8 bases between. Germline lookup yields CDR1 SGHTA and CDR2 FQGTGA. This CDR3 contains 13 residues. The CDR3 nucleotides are TGTGCCAGCAGCTTATCCGGGGGTTCACCCCTCCACTTT. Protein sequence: CASSLSGGSPLHF. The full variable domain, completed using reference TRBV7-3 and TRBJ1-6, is GAGVSQTPSNKVTEKGKYVELRCDPISGHTALYWYRQSLGQGPEFLIYFQGTGAADDSGLPNDRFFAVRPEGSVSTLKIQRTERGDSAVYLCASSLSGGSPLHFGNGTRLTVT.

Here the CDR3 DNA reads TGTGCCAGCAGCGCCCGACCGGGAGAAAACACTGAAGCTTTCTTT. Translated: CASSARPGENTEAFF. This chain connects TRBV7-2 to TRBJ1-1; no firm D call. The ends were cut back, 5 bases at V and 2 bases at J, with 15 bases in the middle. CDR3 length equals 15 residues. The V gene's germline CDR1 is SGHTA and CDR2 FQGNSA. Supplemented by reference TRBV7-2 and TRBJ1-1, the full variable domain reads GAGVSQSPSNKVTEKGKDVELRCDPISGHTALYWYRQSLGQGLEFLIYFQGNSAPDKSGLPSDRFSAERTGGSVSTLTIQRTQQEDSAVYLCASSARPGENTEAFFGQGTRLTVV.

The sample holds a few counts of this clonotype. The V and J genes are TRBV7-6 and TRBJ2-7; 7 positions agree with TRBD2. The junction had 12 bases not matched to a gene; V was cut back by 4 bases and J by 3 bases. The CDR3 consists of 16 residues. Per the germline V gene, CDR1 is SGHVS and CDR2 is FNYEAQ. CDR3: CASSSFGEGLLYEQYF. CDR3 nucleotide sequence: TGTGCCAGCAGCTCCTTTGGGGAGGGCCTTCTCTACGAGCAGTACTTC.

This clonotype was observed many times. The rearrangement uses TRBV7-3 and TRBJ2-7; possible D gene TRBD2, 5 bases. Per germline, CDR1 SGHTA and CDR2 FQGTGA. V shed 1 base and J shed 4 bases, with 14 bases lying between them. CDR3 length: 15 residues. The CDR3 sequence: CASSLIPGIPYEQYF. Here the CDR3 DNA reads TGTGCCAGCAGCTTAATCCCCGGGATCCCTTACGAGCAGTACTTC.

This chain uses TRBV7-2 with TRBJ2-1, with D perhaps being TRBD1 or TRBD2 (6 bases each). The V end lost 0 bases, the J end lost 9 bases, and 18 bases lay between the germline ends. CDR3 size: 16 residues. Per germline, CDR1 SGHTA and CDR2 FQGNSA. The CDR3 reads CASSLAGTGGLGEQFF. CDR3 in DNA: TGTGCCAGCAGCTTAGCCGGGACTGGGGGCTTGGGTGAGCAGTTCTTC.

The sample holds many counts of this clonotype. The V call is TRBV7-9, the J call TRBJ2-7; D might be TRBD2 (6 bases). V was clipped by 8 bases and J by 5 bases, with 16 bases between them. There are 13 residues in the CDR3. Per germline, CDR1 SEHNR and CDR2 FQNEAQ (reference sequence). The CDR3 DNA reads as TGTGCCAGCCACCCCTGGGGGGTGGACGAGCAGTACTTC. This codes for CASHPWGVDEQYF. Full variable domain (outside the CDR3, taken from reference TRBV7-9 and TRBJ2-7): DTGVSQNPRHKITKRGQNVTFRCDPISEHNRLYWYRQTLGQGPEFLTYFQNEAQLEKSRLLSDRFSAERPKGSFSTLEIQRTEQGDSAMYLCASHPWGVDEQYFGPGTRLTVT.

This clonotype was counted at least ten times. The CDR3 nucleotides read TGCGCCAGCAGTGCTAAGCAGGGATGGTACGAGCAGTACTTC. Translation gives CASSAKQGWYEQYF. The chain combines TRBV10-1 with TRBJ2-7; D possibly corresponds to TRBD1 (5 bases). Germline V CDR1 and CDR2: WNHNN, SYGVQD (reference sequence). The CDR3 has 14 residues. The V and J ends lost 4 bases and 4 bases respectively, with 14 bases between them.